Listed below are T cell receptor beta chains from one sample, sequenced in a study of shared clonotypes between healthy human individuals. The assay was immunoSEQ multiplex PCR, and TCRdb's table has in-frame clones only and misses some. The sample carries fewer than 3 million clones, 85% to 95% recorded once. Sequenced input: naive CD4+ T cells from PBMCs. Source of these receptors: a man between 18 and 35 years old in good health. Some clones in this sample may be carry-over from other donors' samples. Both conserved end residues are part of each CDR3. The D gene is left open where the match is weak. Some rows mark clone size as missing; the rest say once, few, many or name a class of expanded clone.

clone size,J gene,V gene,D gene,CDR3 length,CDR3 DNA,CDR3 protein
NA,TRBJ2-1,TRBV5-5,NA,13,TGTGCCAGCAGACAGCTCTCCTACAATGAGCAGTTCTTC,CASRQLSYNEQFF
NA,TRBJ1-2,TRBV27,TRBD1,15,TGTGCCAGCAGTTTACGACAGGGATCCCTATATGGCTACACCTTC,CASSLRQGSLYGYTF
NA,TRBJ1-1,TRBV7-3,TRBD1,13,TGTGCCAGCAGCTTAAGAAAGGGGGCGCGGGCTTTCTTT,CASSLRKGARAFF
NA,TRBJ2-3,TRBV9,TRBD2,16,TGTGCCAGCAGCGTAGTGGCTAGCGGGTTCACAGATACGCAGTATTTT,CASSVVASGFTDTQYF
NA,TRBJ1-1,TRBV7-9,NA,12,TGTGCCAGCAGCTCCCGACCCAGTTTGGCTTTCTTT,CASSSRPSLAFF
NA,TRBJ1-2,TRBV6-5,TRBD1,14,TGTGCCAGCAGTTACTCGAGACAGGGGTATGGCTACACCTTC,CASSYSRQGYGYTF
NA,TRBJ2-1,TRBV7-2,NA,15,TGTGCCAGCAGCATGCCGGGCCCGCTGCCAAATGAGCAGTTCTTC,CASSMPGPLPNEQFF
NA,TRBJ2-7,TRBV5-1,NA,15,TGCGCCAGCAGCTTGGAGGGTATAGGGCCATACGAGCAGTACTTC,CASSLEGIGPYEQYF
NA,TRBJ2-1,TRBV6-1,TRBD2,16,TGTGCCAGCAGTGAAGGAAGGGACTATAAGGAGGATGAGCAGTTCTTC,CASSEGRDYKEDEQFF
NA,TRBJ2-5,TRBV29-1,TRBD2,14,TGCAGCGTTGATCTAGCGGGAGGGCGGGAGACCCAGTACTTC,CSVDLAGGRETQYF
NA,TRBJ1-2,TRBV28,NA,12,TGTGCCAGCGGGGGAGCGGCAGATGGCTACACCTTC,CASGGAADGYTF
NA,TRBJ1-1,TRBV5-1,NA,14,TGCGCCAGCAGCTTGATTAGTTTGACCACTGAAGCTTTCTTT,CASSLISLTTEAFF
NA,TRBJ1-1,TRBV5-1,NA,15,TGCGCCAGCAGCTTGTTCTCGGTCAGGGACACTGAAGCTTTCTTT,CASSLFSVRDTEAFF
NA,TRBJ2-3,TRBV7-2,NA,15,TGTGCCAGCAGCTTAGCCATCCTGAGCACAGATACGCAGTATTTT,CASSLAILSTDTQYF
NA,TRBJ2-3,TRBV28,NA,13,TGTGCCAGCAGGGAAAGGGCCCCAGATACGCAGTATTTT,CASRERAPDTQYF
NA,TRBJ1-4,TRBV5-1,NA,16,TGCGCCAGCAGCGCGGTCGGACCCGCAACTAATGAAAAACTGTTTTTT,CASSAVGPATNEKLFF
NA,TRBJ1-1,TRBV21-1,NA,17,TGTGCCAGCAGCAAAGTGGCAGGGTCAGGGTGGGACACTGAAGCTTTCTTT,CASSKVAGSGWDTEAFF
NA,TRBJ1-2,TRBV20-1,NA,11,TGCAGTGCTAGAGATATGGGCTTCTACACCTTC,CSARDMGFYTF
NA,TRBJ2-5,TRBV9,NA,15,TGTGCCAGCAGCCAGAGCGGGTATCCTAGAGAGACCCAGTACTTC,CASSQSGYPRETQYF
NA,TRBJ2-1,TRBV7-3,NA,13,TGTGCCAGCAGCATCAGCGGCTACAATGAGCAGTTCTTC,CASSISGYNEQFF
NA,TRBJ2-5,TRBV4-2,NA,16,TGTGCCAGCAGCCAAGGGCCCATTGCGAGCCAAGAGACCCAGTACTTC,CASSQGPIASQETQYF
few,TRBJ1-1,TRBV11-2,NA,14,TGTGCCAGCAGCTTAGGGCGGTTGAACACTGAAGCTTTCTTT,CASSLGRLNTEAFF
NA,TRBJ2-7,TRBV5-1,NA,14,TGCGCCAGCAGCTTGAGGGGGGAGGCCTACGAGCAGTACTTC,CASSLRGEAYEQYF
NA,TRBJ2-1,TRBV11-2,NA,13,TGTGCCAGCAGAGGCTTGGGGTACAATGAGCAGTTCTTC,CASRGLGYNEQFF
NA,TRBJ2-6,TRBV7-9,TRBD1,19,TGTGCCAGCAGCTTAGCGCAGATCAGGGGGCTGGTGGGGGCCAACGTCCTGACTTTC,CASSLAQIRGLVGANVLTF
NA,TRBJ1-1,TRBV7-2,NA,15,TGTGCCAGCAGCTTAGCTGTCACCCTCGGCACTGAAGCTTTCTTT,CASSLAVTLGTEAFF
NA,TRBJ2-1,TRBV12-5,NA,14,TGTGCTAGTGGTTTGGCGGGGACTGAAGGGGAGCAGTTCTTC,CASGLAGTEGEQFF
NA,TRBJ2-7,TRBV5-8,TRBD2,15,TGTGCCAGCAGCACCCCCCCCAGCGGGAGTTTCGAGCAGTACTTC,CASSTPPSGSFEQYF
NA,TRBJ2-2,TRBV2,NA,15,TGTGCCAGCAGTGAAGCCACTAGCTTTCCCGGGGAGCTGTTTTTT,CASSEATSFPGELFF
NA,TRBJ2-7,TRBV7-9,NA,14,TGTGCCAGCAGTCACGACAGACAGTCCTACGAGCAGTACTTC,CASSHDRQSYEQYF
NA,TRBJ1-5,TRBV9,TRBD1,14,TGTGCCAGCAGCGCGACAGGGGGTAATCAGCCCCAGCATTTT,CASSATGGNQPQHF
few,TRBJ1-2,TRBV11-2,NA,13,TGTGCCAGCAGCTTAGGAGATGGTGGTGGCTACACCTTC,CASSLGDGGGYTF
NA,TRBJ2-3,TRBV5-4,TRBD2,20,TGTGCCAGCAGGCGGCGCCCGGGACTAGCGGTATCCTCTCTCGGAGATACGCAGTATTTT,CASRRRPGLAVSSLGDTQYF
NA,TRBJ2-1,TRBV2,TRBD2,14,TGTGCCAGCAAAGCGGGAGGGCCAACGGGTGAGCAGTTCTTC,CASKAGGPTGEQFF
NA,TRBJ1-2,TRBV6-6,NA,14,TGTGCCAGCAGTATAGGACAGCCTAACTATGGCTACACCTTC,CASSIGQPNYGYTF
NA,TRBJ2-7,TRBV10-3,NA,15,TGTGCCATCAGTGGCGGACATCTCCAATCTTACGAGCAGTACTTC,CAISGGHLQSYEQYF
NA,TRBJ2-5,TRBV9,TRBD2,15,TGTGCCAGCAGCCCAGGGACTAGCGGGACCGAGACCCAGTACTTC,CASSPGTSGTETQYF